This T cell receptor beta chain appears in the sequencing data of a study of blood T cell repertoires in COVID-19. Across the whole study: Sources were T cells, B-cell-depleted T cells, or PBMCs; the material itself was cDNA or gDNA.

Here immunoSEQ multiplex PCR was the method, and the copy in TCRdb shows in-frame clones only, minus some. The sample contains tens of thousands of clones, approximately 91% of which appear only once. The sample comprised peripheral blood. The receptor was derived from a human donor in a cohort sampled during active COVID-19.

The CDR3 region is CASSFRAGLPDTQYF. CDR3 nucleotides: TGTGCCAGCAGCTTCAGAGCGGGCCTTCCAGATACGCAGTATTTT. The chain recombines TRBV7-9 with TRBJ2-3; D might be TRBD2 (6 bases). V was shortened by 3 bases and J by 4 bases, with 14 bases between the two germline ends. The CDR3 runs 15 residues. CDR1 and CDR2 from the germline V gene are SEHNR and FQNEAQ (reference sequence).